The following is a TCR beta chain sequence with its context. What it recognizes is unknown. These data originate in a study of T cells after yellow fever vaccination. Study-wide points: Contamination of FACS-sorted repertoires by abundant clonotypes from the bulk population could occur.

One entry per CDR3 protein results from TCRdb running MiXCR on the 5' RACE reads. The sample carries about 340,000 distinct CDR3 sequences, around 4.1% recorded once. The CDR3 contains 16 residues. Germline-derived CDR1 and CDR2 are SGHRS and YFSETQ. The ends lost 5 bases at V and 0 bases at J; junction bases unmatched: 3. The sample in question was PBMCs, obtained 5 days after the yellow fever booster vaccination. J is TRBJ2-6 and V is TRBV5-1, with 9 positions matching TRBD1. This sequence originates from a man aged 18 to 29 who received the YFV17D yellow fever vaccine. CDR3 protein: CASRQGATSGANVLTF. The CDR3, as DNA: TGCGCCAGCAGACAGGGGGCGACCTCTGGGGCCAACGTCCTGACTTTC.